The clone carrying this TCR beta chain was detected a few times. The CDR3 consists of 15 residues. Germline CDR1 SQVTM, CDR2 ANQGSEA. With 0 bases removed from V and 3 bases from J, the gap between germline ends came to 15 bases. The protocol was immunoSEQ multiplex PCR, while the TCRdb copy is restricted to in-frame clones and leaves out a portion. The table records roughly 200,000 clones, about 93% of them present only once. The data are from a study of control samples from healthy donors and cancer patients. The sample was blood. This sequence was found in a man aged 18 to 30 in good health. The V and J genes are TRBV29-1 and TRBJ2-7; possible D gene TRBD2, 5 bases. The CDR3 region has the DNA TGCAGCGTTGAAGAAGCGGTGACATCTCACTACGAGCAGTACTTC. Translation gives CSVEEAVTSHYEQYF.